These T cell receptor beta chains were read from a single sample in a study of T cell responses to AZD1222 COVID-19 vaccine. Profiling relied on immunoSEQ multiplex PCR, and the TCRdb table lists in-frame clones only, not all of them. The table records about 120,000 clones, roughly 90% of them present only once. The source was peripheral blood, collected on day 0 of AZD1222 vaccination. These receptor sequences come from an adult in good health. CDR3s include the opening cysteine and the closing phenylalanine or tryptophan. The D gene is left open where the match is weak. Not every row has a clone size; where given, it reads once, few, many or a size class.

TRBJ2-7	TRBV5-1	.	.	TGCGCCAGCAGCTCGACGACGGCGACCTACGAGCAGTACTTC	CASSSTTATYEQYF
TRBJ1-2	TRBV5-1	.	.	TGCGCCAGCAGCCCCGAGGGGAGGGCCTATGGCTACACCTTC	CASSPEGRAYGYTF
TRBJ2-5	TRBV5-1	TRBD1	.	TGCGCCAGCAGTCCCAGGGGGCCCCCAATTCAAGAGACCCAGTACTTC	CASSPRGPPIQETQYF
TRBJ1-6	TRBV2	.	.	TGTGCCAGCAGTACTGAGGGGACAATCGGTTCACCCCTCCACTTT	CASSTEGTIGSPLHF
TRBJ1-1	TRBV12-3/TRBV12-4	.	.	TGTGCCAGCAGTTTACGGGAGGGGACTGAAGCTTTCTTT	CASSLREGTEAFF
TRBJ2-1	TRBV4-3	TRBD1	.	TGCGCCAGCAGCCCGTCACAGGGGAACAATGAGCAGTTCTTC	CASSPSQGNNEQFF
TRBJ1-5	TRBV6-5	TRBD1	.	TGTGCCAGCAGCGGGACAGGGATCGATCAGCCCCAGCATTTT	CASSGTGIDQPQHF
TRBJ2-7	TRBV10-3	TRBD1	.	TGTGCCTCTGCAATTGGACAGGTCGATGACGAGCAGTACTTC	CASAIGQVDDEQYF
TRBJ2-3	TRBV11-3	.	.	TGTGCCAGCAGCTTAAGGGGGGCGGGCAGGGGAGATACGCAGTATTTT	CASSLRGAGRGDTQYF
TRBJ1-5	TRBV7-2	TRBD1	.	TGTGCCAGCAGCTTAGCAGTGACAGGGAATCAGCCCCAGCATTTT	CASSLAVTGNQPQHF
TRBJ2-1	TRBV29-1	TRBD2	.	TGCAGCGGCTCGGGGCTAGCGGGGGCCAATGAGCAGTTCTTC	CSGSGLAGANEQFF
TRBJ1-3	TRBV5-1	.	.	TGCGCCAGCAGCACCGGGACTGCGTCTGGAAACACCATATATTTT	CASSTGTASGNTIYF
TRBJ2-7	TRBV7-3	.	.	TGTGCCAGCAGCTTAGACACCGCCTACGAGCAGTACTTC	CASSLDTAYEQYF
TRBJ1-2	TRBV6-5	.	.	TGTGCCAGCAGATTATCATTAGAATATGGCTACACCTTC	CASRLSLEYGYTF
TRBJ1-4	TRBV3-1/TRBV3-2	TRBD1	.	TGTGCCAGCAGCCAAGGACAGGGGAGTGAAGTATGGGGCGAAAAACTGTTTTTT	CASSQGQGSEVWGEKLFF
TRBJ1-3	TRBV11-2	.	once	TGTGCCAGCAGCTTTTTTGAAGGGTCTGGAAACACCATATATTTT	CASSFFEGSGNTIYF
TRBJ1-5	TRBV16	.	.	TGTGCCAGCAGCCCTGTAGGGTTGAATCAGCCCCAGCATTTT	CASSPVGLNQPQHF
TRBJ1-3	TRBV27	.	once	TGTGCCAGCAGTGGGGTAGGGCCTGGAAACACCATATATTTT	CASSGVGPGNTIYF
TRBJ2-3	TRBV10-3	.	.	TGTGCCACCGGCCCCGAGGGGACAGATACGCAGTATTTT	CATGPEGTDTQYF
TRBJ2-5	TRBV5-1	.	.	TGCGCCAGCAGCTTAGGGGGGAGGCAGACCCAGTACTTC	CASSLGGRQTQYF
TRBJ1-3	TRBV4-2	.	.	TGTGCCAGCAGCCAAGAGGGGACTGTTGGAAACACCATATATTTT	CASSQEGTVGNTIYF
TRBJ2-7	TRBV7-3	TRBD1	.	TGTGCCAGCAGTTATGCCGGAACAGGGGGCTACGAGCAGTACTTC	CASSYAGTGGYEQYF
TRBJ1-2	TRBV7-9	.	.	TGTGCCAGCAGCCGGACACCTAACTATGGCTACACCTTC	CASSRTPNYGYTF
TRBJ2-1	TRBV7-2	TRBD2	.	TGTGCCAGCACCCTCACTAGCGGCTACAATGAGCAGTTCTTC	CASTLTSGYNEQFF
TRBJ2-3	TRBV15	.	.	TGTGCCACCAGCAGAGGGGAGGGGGGAGAGGGAGATACGCAGTATTTT	CATSRGEGGEGDTQYF
TRBJ2-7	TRBV5-1	TRBD2	.	TGCGCCAGCAGCCCAAATCCCGGGACTAGCGGCGAGCAGTACTTC	CASSPNPGTSGEQYF
TRBJ2-5	TRBV19	TRBD1	.	TGTGCCAGTAGTATAGATTTCTCGACAGGGGCGCAAGAGACCCAGTACTTC	CASSIDFSTGAQETQYF
TRBJ2-3	TRBV7-3	TRBD2	.	TGTGCCAGTGGGACGCCAGCGGGGGGGCCAGATACGCAGTATTTT	CASGTPAGGPDTQYF
TRBJ2-1	TRBV10-2	TRBD2	.	TGCGCCACCCGGATGATAGCGGGGGGCGGTGGATATTACAATGAGCAGTTCTTC	CATRMIAGGGGYYNEQFF
TRBJ2-7	TRBV11-3	.	.	TGTGCCAGCAGCTTAGGACCCCGAGAGCAGTACTTC	CASSLGPREQYF
TRBJ1-2	TRBV19	.	.	TGTGCCAGTAGCGACCGGGAGGAGGGCTGCACCTTC	CASSDREEGCTF
TRBJ2-6	TRBV9	.	.	TGTGCCAGCAGCGTAGGGAGTTTGGGGGCCAACGTCCTGACTTTC	CASSVGSLGANVLTF
TRBJ1-4	TRBV7-9	TRBD1	.	TGTGCCAGCAGCTTAGCGTCGGGCCAGGGGGGAGAAAAACTGTTTTTT	CASSLASGQGGEKLFF
TRBJ1-6	TRBV5-1	.	.	TGCGCCAGCAGCCTGTGGGGACAAGTTAATTCACCCCTCCACTTT	CASSLWGQVNSPLHF
TRBJ1-2	TRBV19	TRBD1	.	TGTGCCAGTAGTACCCCCACCGGGACAGGGGAAGGGAACTATGGCTACACCTTC	CASSTPTGTGEGNYGYTF
TRBJ1-2	TRBV4-3	TRBD1	.	TGCGCCAGCAGCCAAGACCTGGGGACAGAAGGTGGCTACACCTTC	CASSQDLGTEGGYTF
TRBJ2-7	TRBV19	TRBD2	.	TGTGCCAGTAGTATTAGCGGGGGGTTTACCAACGAGCAGTACTTC	CASSISGGFTNEQYF
TRBJ1-1	TRBV12-3/TRBV12-4	.	once	TGTGCCAGCAGACATACAGGGTACACTGAAGCTTTCTTT	CASRHTGYTEAFF
TRBJ2-2	TRBV7-2	.	.	TGTGCCAGCAGGAGGGGTAGTAAGGCCGGGGAGCTGTTTTTT	CASRRGSKAGELFF
TRBJ2-3	TRBV6-5	TRBD2	few	TGTGCCACCAAAAGCGGGGGATTCACAGATACGCAGTATTTT	CATKSGGFTDTQYF
TRBJ1-5	TRBV19	.	.	TGTGCCAGTAGTATAGGGGGAAATAGCAATCAGCCCCAGCATTTT	CASSIGGNSNQPQHF
TRBJ1-3	TRBV5-6	.	.	TGTGCCAGCAGCTTGGCCGGTGGGGCTGGAAACACCATATATTTT	CASSLAGGAGNTIYF
TRBJ2-2	TRBV19	.	once	TGTGCCAGTAGGGGGGTGCGCTCTTACACCGGGGAGCTGTTTTTT	CASRGVRSYTGELFF